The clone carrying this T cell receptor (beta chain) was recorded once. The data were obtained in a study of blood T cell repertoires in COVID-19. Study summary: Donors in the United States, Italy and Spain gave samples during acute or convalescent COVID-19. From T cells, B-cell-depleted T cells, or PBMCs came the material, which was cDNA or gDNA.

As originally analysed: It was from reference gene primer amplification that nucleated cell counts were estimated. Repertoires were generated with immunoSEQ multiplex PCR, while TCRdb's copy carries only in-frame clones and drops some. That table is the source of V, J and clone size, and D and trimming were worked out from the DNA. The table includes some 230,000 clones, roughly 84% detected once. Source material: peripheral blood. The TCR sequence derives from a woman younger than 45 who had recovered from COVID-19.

The CDR3, as DNA: TGTGCCAGTAGTATCTCGGAGGTCACCTACAATGAGCAGTTCTTC. It is translated as CASSISEVTYNEQFF. The gene calls are TRBV19 and TRBJ2-1; TRBD2 is a possible D gene (5 bases). The CDR3 consists of 15 residues. Trimming removed 3 bases at V and 2 bases at J, with 11 bases between. CDR1 LNHDA and CDR2 SQIVND come from the germline V gene (reference sequence).